The T cell receptor beta chain described here comes from a study of PD-L1 blockade in urothelial cancer. Study information: As for prior chemotherapy regimens, patients had received 0 to 3. Blood was analyzed 3 weeks (second dose) and 6 weeks after treatment start.

Sequencing used immunoSEQ multiplex PCR; TCRdb keeps in-frame clones, though not all of them. The sample records 70,000 to 75,000 clones, approximately 87% being singletons. The CDR3 contains 15 residues. This clone was recorded once. Sample time point: pretreatment peripheral blood. Per patient, between 1 and 8 samples were collected at pretreatment and on-treatment time points. The TCR was taken from a man aged 65 to 85 with urothelial cancer. This rearrangement joins TRBV12-2 to TRBJ1-2. TRBV12-2 is a documented pseudogene. Specimen: PBMCs, collected around atezolizumab (anti-PD-L1) treatment. The CDR3 nucleotides read TGTGCAAGTCGCTCCCCAGAGCGGGGGTGGTGGGGCTACACCTTC. This encodes CASRSPERGWWGYTF.